The rows below give T cell receptor beta chains drawn from one sample of a study of blood T cell repertoires in COVID-19. Repertoires were generated with immunoSEQ multiplex PCR, while TCRdb's copy carries only in-frame clones and drops some. The data contain 56,000 or so clones, 89% of them singletons. Material: peripheral blood. The receptors here all came from a woman aged 55-70 years with COVID-19, enrolled during active disease. Both conserved end residues are part of each CDR3. D genes are given only for firm matches. The size field is filled for only some rows; it gives once, few, many or a size class.

.,TRBJ2-2,15,TRBD2,TRBV20-1,CSASSSGWATGELFF,TGCAGTGCTAGTTCTAGCGGATGGGCGACCGGGGAGCTGTTTTTT
.,TRBJ2-5,14,TRBD1,TRBV2,CASMQGARGETQYF,TGTGCCAGCATGCAGGGGGCGAGAGGGGAGACCCAGTACTTC
.,TRBJ1-2,13,.,TRBV6-5,CASTFRPQRSFTF,TGTGCCAGCACCTTCAGACCACAACGGAGTTTCACCTTC
.,TRBJ2-6,16,TRBD1,TRBV7-2,CASRHRGLNGANVLTF,TGTGCCAGCAGGCACAGGGGGCTGAATGGGGCCAACGTCCTGACTTTC
.,TRBJ2-3,13,TRBD1,TRBV19,CASGTGDTDTQYF,TGTGCCAGTGGGACAGGGGACACAGATACGCAGTATTTT
.,TRBJ2-5,15,TRBD1,TRBV7-9,CASSLGQGGDIGQYF,TGTGCCAGCAGCCTGGGACAGGGTGGGGATATAGGCCAGTACTTC
.,TRBJ2-7,14,TRBD2,TRBV7-2,CASSLLAGTYEQYF,TGTGCCAGCAGCCTCCTAGCGGGAACGTACGAGCAGTACTTC
.,TRBJ1-6,14,TRBD1,TRBV10-3,CATGTGTDNSPLHF,TGTGCCACCGGAACCGGGACAGATAATTCACCCCTCCACTTT
.,TRBJ2-3,17,TRBD2,TRBV27,CASSLSLLAGSPDTQYF,TGTGCCAGCAGTTTATCTTTACTAGCGGGGTCGCCAGATACGCAGTATTTT
.,TRBJ2-5,15,TRBD2,TRBV5-1,CASSGGTSMRETQYF,TGCGCCAGCAGCGGCGGGACTAGCATGCGAGAGACCCAGTACTTC
.,TRBJ2-7,14,.,TRBV28,CASSSRLGSYEQYF,TGTGCCAGCAGTTCCCGGCTAGGCTCCTACGAGCAGTACTTC
.,TRBJ1-3,13,.,TRBV10-3,CAISEAKGNTIYF,TGTGCCATCAGTGAGGCGAAAGGAAACACCATATATTTT
few,TRBJ2-1,14,TRBD1,TRBV25-1,CASSEQGARGEQFF,TGTGCCAGCAGTGAACAGGGGGCGCGAGGTGAGCAGTTCTTC
.,TRBJ2-7,17,TRBD2,TRBV27,CASSSGLAGGSSYEQYF,TGTGCCAGCAGTTCAGGACTAGCGGGAGGGAGCTCCTACGAGCAGTACTTC
.,TRBJ2-2,14,TRBD1,TRBV5-1,CASSLDRGAGELFF,TGCGCCAGCAGCTTGGACAGGGGTGCCGGGGAGCTGTTTTTT
.,TRBJ2-1,14,TRBD2,TRBV28,CASSLLLATHEQFF,TGTGCCAGCAGTTTATTACTAGCGACCCATGAGCAGTTCTTC
.,TRBJ2-7,14,TRBD1,TRBV5-1,CASSLERGPYEQYF,TGCGCCAGCAGCTTGGAGAGGGGGCCCTACGAGCAGTACTTC
.,TRBJ2-7,11,.,TRBV14,CASGVDYEQYF,TGTGCCAGCGGAGTAGACTACGAGCAGTACTTC
.,TRBJ1-1,15,.,TRBV9,CASSVKGLGDTEAFF,TGTGCCAGCAGCGTTAAAGGCCTCGGGGACACTGAAGCTTTCTTT
.,TRBJ1-1,13,.,TRBV29-1,CSVAPRMNTEAFF,TGCAGCGTTGCCCCCAGGATGAACACTGAAGCTTTCTTT
.,TRBJ2-7,15,TRBD2,TRBV7-2,CASSYTSGRAYEQYF,TGTGCCAGCAGTTATACTAGCGGGAGGGCCTACGAGCAGTACTTC
once,TRBJ2-2,14,.,TRBV29-1,CSVHRDTNTGELFF,TGCAGCGTTCACCGGGACACGAACACCGGGGAGCTGTTTTTT
.,TRBJ2-7,11,.,TRBV28,CASSLLAEQYF,TGTGCCAGCAGTTTATTGGCCGAGCAGTACTTC
.,TRBJ1-5,13,.,TRBV10-3,CAISGGINQPQHF,TGTGCCATCAGTGGCGGCATCAATCAGCCCCAGCATTTT
.,TRBJ2-1,15,.,TRBV5-5,CASSPPGMAYNEQFF,TGTGCCAGCAGCCCCCCGGGGATGGCCTACAATGAGCAGTTCTTC
once,TRBJ2-1,13,.,TRBV5-1,CASSLAGRGEQFF,TGCGCCAGCAGCTTGGCCGGCAGGGGTGAGCAGTTCTTC
.,TRBJ1-6,16,.,TRBV27,CASSLSGPGNNSPLHF,TGTGCCAGCAGTTTATCGGGTCCAGGGAATAATTCACCCCTCCACTTT
.,TRBJ2-7,12,.,TRBV11-2,CASAQGGYEQYF,TGTGCCAGCGCACAGGGGGGGTACGAGCAGTACTTC
.,TRBJ2-2,13,.,TRBV2,CASSGGMGGELFF,TGTGCCAGCAGCGGAGGGATGGGCGGGGAGCTGTTTTTT
.,TRBJ2-2,17,TRBD2,TRBV4-3,CASSQDVASGNTGELFF,TGCGCCAGCAGCCAAGATGTCGCTAGCGGGAACACCGGGGAGCTGTTTTTT
.,TRBJ1-1,14,.,TRBV6-5,CASSPFSGNTEAFF,TGTGCCAGCAGTCCCTTTTCGGGGAACACTGAAGCTTTCTTT
once,TRBJ1-4,15,.,TRBV5-1,CASSATGSTNEKLFF,TGCGCCAGCAGCGCCACGGGAAGTACTAATGAAAAACTGTTTTTT
.,TRBJ1-2,13,TRBD1,TRBV11-3,CASSLGDRGGDTF,TGTGCCAGCAGCTTAGGAGACAGGGGAGGAGACACCTTC
.,TRBJ1-1,14,.,TRBV9,CASSPFLSNTEAFF,TGTGCCAGCAGCCCCTTCCTATCGAACACTGAAGCTTTCTTT
.,TRBJ2-7,15,.,TRBV7-9,CASSPGGWATYEQYF,TGTGCCAGCAGCCCTGGAGGTTGGGCTACCTACGAGCAGTACTTC
.,TRBJ1-6,16,.,TRBV4-3,CASSQYTRSHNSPLHF,TGCGCCAGCAGCCAATATACAAGATCTCATAATTCACCCCTCCACTTT
.,TRBJ2-3,17,TRBD1,TRBV24-1,CATSDLQSGGDTDTQYF,TGTGCCACCAGTGATTTGCAGTCAGGGGGAGACACAGATACGCAGTATTTT
.,TRBJ2-1,15,.,TRBV14,CASSQLEGGYNEQFF,TGTGCCAGCAGCCAACTTGAGGGCGGCTACAATGAGCAGTTCTTC
.,TRBJ2-7,12,TRBD1,TRBV12-3/TRBV12-4,CASSPGVGTEDF,TGTGCCAGCAGCCCCGGAGTCGGGACAGAAGACTTC
.,TRBJ1-4,16,.,TRBV6-6,CASSYADLSTNEKLFF,TGTGCCAGCAGTTACGCAGACTTATCAACTAATGAAAAACTGTTTTTT
.,TRBJ1-2,15,.,TRBV6-1,CASSETGAANYGYTF,TGTGCCAGCAGTGAAACAGGTGCCGCTAACTATGGCTACACCTTC
many,TRBJ2-5,13,TRBD2,TRBV7-9,CALLGLAGETQYF,TGTGCCCTTCTGGGGCTAGCGGGGGAGACCCAGTACTTC
few,TRBJ2-1,13,.,TRBV7-9,CASSPPGVDEQFF,TGTGCCAGCAGCCCGCCAGGGGTAGATGAGCAGTTCTTC
.,TRBJ1-2,13,TRBD1,TRBV29-1,CSVEEGAGYGYTF,TGCAGCGTTGAGGAGGGGGCGGGGTATGGCTACACCTTC
.,TRBJ2-1,15,TRBD2,TRBV6-5,CASSYGVAGGNEQFF,TGTGCCAGCAGTTACGGAGTAGCGGGAGGGAATGAGCAGTTCTTC
.,TRBJ1-1,15,TRBD1,TRBV5-8,CAGTGGSFRSSEAFF,TGTGCCGGAACAGGGGGCTCTTTCCGATCAAGTGAAGCTTTCTTT
few,TRBJ2-7,12,.,TRBV6-2/TRBV6-3,CASSPGIYEQYF,TGTGCCAGCAGTCCCGGGATTTACGAGCAGTACTTC
.,TRBJ1-4,14,.,TRBV7-9,CASSADTHREKLFF,TGTGCCAGCAGCGCCGACACACATCGAGAAAAACTGTTTTTT
.,TRBJ2-5,15,TRBD2,TRBV30,CAWSVWVAGGETQYF,TGTGCCTGGAGTGTTTGGGTAGCGGGGGGGGAGACCCAGTACTTC
.,TRBJ1-5,15,.,TRBV6-5,CASTQRDSSNQPQHF,TGTGCCAGCACCCAAAGGGACTCTAGCAATCAGCCCCAGCATTTT
.,TRBJ2-2,14,.,TRBV14,CASSQDFGSGELFF,TGTGCCAGCAGCCAAGATTTTGGCTCCGGGGAGCTGTTTTTT
.,TRBJ1-6,15,.,TRBV14,CASSQTQGVGSPLHF,TGTGCCAGCAGCCAAACACAGGGTGTCGGCTCACCCCTCCACTTT
.,TRBJ2-7,12,.,TRBV2,CASLLQGGEQYF,TGTGCCAGCCTGCTCCAGGGAGGCGAGCAGTACTTC
.,TRBJ1-1,16,.,TRBV7-9,CASNPFPLGPNTEAFF,TGTGCCAGCAACCCTTTTCCTCTAGGCCCGAACACTGAAGCTTTCTTT